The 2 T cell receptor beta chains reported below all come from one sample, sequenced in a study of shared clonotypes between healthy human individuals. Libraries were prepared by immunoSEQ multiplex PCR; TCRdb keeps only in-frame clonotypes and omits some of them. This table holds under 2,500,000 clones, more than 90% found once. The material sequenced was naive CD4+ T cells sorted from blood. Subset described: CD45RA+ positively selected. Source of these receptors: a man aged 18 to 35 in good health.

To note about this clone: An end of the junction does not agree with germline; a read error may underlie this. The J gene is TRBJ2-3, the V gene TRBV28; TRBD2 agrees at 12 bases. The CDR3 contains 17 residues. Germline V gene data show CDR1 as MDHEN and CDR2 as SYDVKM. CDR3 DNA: TGTGCCAGCACTTTACTAGCGGGGGGCTCGAGCACAGATACGCAGTATTTT. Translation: CASTLLAGGSSTDTQYF. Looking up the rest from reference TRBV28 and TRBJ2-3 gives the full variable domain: DVKVTQSSRYLVKRTGEKVFLECVQDMDHENMFWYRQDPGLGLRLIYFSYDVKMKEKGDIPEGYSVSREKKERFSLILESASTNQTSMYLCASTLLAGGSSTDTQYFGPGTRLTVL.

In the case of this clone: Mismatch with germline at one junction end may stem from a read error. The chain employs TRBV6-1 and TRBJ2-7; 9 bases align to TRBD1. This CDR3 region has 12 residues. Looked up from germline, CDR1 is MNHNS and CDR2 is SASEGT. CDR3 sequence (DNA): TGTGCCAGCACCTTTGGGACAGGGCAAGAACGATTC. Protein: CASTFGTGQERF.